These 12 T cell receptor beta chains were all obtained from the same sample, sequenced in a study of prognosis after radiotherapy for stage I lung cancer. From genomic DNA, TCR beta CDR3 was amplified by two-round multiplex PCR. The use of primers specific to each TRBV and TRBJ gene characterized first-round PCR. Via MiXCR, TCRdb re-called the multiplex PCR reads, giving one row per CDR3 protein. The sample has approximately 16,000 distinct CDR3 sequences, about 47% seen once. The source material was PBMCs, sampled before or after stereotactic body radiation therapy (not recorded which). The receptors shown here come from a donor at least 50 years old with non-small cell lung cancer.

This clonotype was seen at least ten times. This chain uses TRBV9 with TRBJ1-3; D unresolved. Per germline, CDR1 SGDLS and CDR2 YYNGEE. Between the trimmed V and J ends, which lost 0 bases and 4 bases, there was a span of 5 bases. The CDR3 contains 13 residues. The CDR3 DNA sequence: TGTGCCAGCAGCGTAGATGGGGGAAACACCATATATTTT. Translating gives CASSVDGGNTIYF.

This clonotype was seen ten or more times. The V gene is TRBV18, the J gene TRBJ1-4; 7 nucleotides line up with TRBD1. CDR1 is KGHSH, CDR2 LQKENI, per germline. J gave up 8 bases and V 4 bases, and 10 bases lay outside the gene matches. This CDR3 spans 15 amino acids. CDR3 DNA sequence: TGTGCCAGCTCACTCGCCCTACAGGGGACCGAAAAACTGTTTTTT. This encodes CASSLALQGTEKLFF.

This clonotype is deemed medium-sized (0.01 to 0.1%). V is TRBV6-4 and J is TRBJ1-2; 9 bases are shared with TRBD1. The CDR3 has 14 residues. The germline gives CDR1 MRHNA, CDR2 SNTAGT. With 6 bases clipped from V and 7 bases from J, the junction kept 9 bases outside the gene matches. The CDR3 reads CASRSTGGAFGYTF. DNA for the CDR3: TGTGCCAGCAGATCAACAGGGGGCGCGTTTGGCTACACCTTC.

The J gene is TRBJ2-7, the V gene TRBV6-1; weak D call: TRBD2 (5 bases). CDR1 is MNHNS and CDR2 is SASEGT in the germline V gene. Trimming cost V 7 bases and J 5 bases, with 18 bases left between them. The CDR3 consists of 14 residues. The CDR3 DNA reads as TGTGCCAGCACCATAGACACTTACGGGAACGAGCAGTACTTC. Translation: CASTIDTYGNEQYF.

This clonotype was recorded a few times. V gene TRBV20-1 combines with J gene TRBJ2-7, with 11 bases that match TRBD2. Germline loops: CDR1 DFQATT, CDR2 SNEGSKA (reference sequence). V lost 4 bases and J lost 2; bases outside the gene matches: 7. This CDR3 contains 15 residues. Here the CDR3 reads CSATRLAGYTYEQYF. As DNA, the CDR3 is TGCAGTGCTACGCGACTAGCGGGATATACCTACGAGCAGTACTTC.

Notes on this clonotype: Being one base from a much bigger clone, this may be a read error. The chain combines TRBV19 with TRBJ2-4, with D possibly being TRBD2 (6 bases). This CDR3 contains 16 residues. Germline-derived CDR1 and CDR2 are LNHDA and SQIVND (reference sequence). Trimming shortened V by 3 bases and J by 5 bases, and 17 bases separated the two germline ends. The CDR3 protein is CASSIGGKVTQNIQYF. DNA for the CDR3: TGTGCCAGTAGTATCGGGGGAAAGGTGACCCAAAACATTCAGTACTTC.

In its sample, this clonotype was seen many times. This chain joins TRBV5-4 and TRBJ2-7, with 9 bases identical to TRBD1. With V trimmed by 0 bases and J by 5 bases, 3 bases remained unmatched. There are 14 residues in the CDR3. Germline V gene data show CDR1 as SGHNT and CDR2 as YYREEE (reference sequence). The CDR3 DNA reads TGTGCCAGCAGCTTGGGACAGGGGGTCCACGAGCAGTACTTC. Its protein product is CASSLGQGVHEQYF.

Relative to its sample, this clonotype is medium-sized. The chain links TRBV12-3 or TRBV12-4 to TRBJ2-7; TRBD2 agrees at 9 bases. V trimming: 6 bases; J trimming: 4 bases; junction bases outside the gene matches: 28. The CDR3 runs to 21 residues. The CDR3 is CASSLGLRGLLLAGSMYEQYF. DNA for the CDR3: TGTGCCAGCAGCCTAGGGTTGAGGGGCTTACTCCTAGCGGGATCCATGTACGAGCAGTACTTC.

This clonotype was observed at least ten times. The chain couples TRBV20-1 to TRBJ2-3, with 7 bases that match TRBD2. Germline values: CDR1 DFQATT, CDR2 SNEGSKA (reference sequence). The CDR3 has 13 amino acids. V trimming: 0 bases; J trimming: 8 bases; junction bases outside the gene matches: 5. This chain's CDR3 is CSARDRLAVTQYF. Written as DNA, the CDR3 is TGCAGTGCTAGAGATCGGCTAGCGGTTACGCAGTATTTT.

This clonotype was picked up many times. The CDR3 sequence: CSARDQMGTKRNTEAFF. The CDR3 coding sequence is TGCAGTGCTAGAGATCAGATGGGGACCAAGCGGAACACTGAAGCTTTCTTT. The gene calls are TRBV20-1 and TRBJ1-1, with D maybe TRBD1 (5 bases). With 0 bases removed from V and 1 base from J, the gap between germline ends came to 18 bases. CDR1 and CDR2 from the germline V gene are DFQATT and SNEGSKA (reference sequence). The CDR3 runs 17 residues.

Regarding this clonotype: This may come from a read error, since a much larger clone is one base off. J is TRBJ2-3 and V is TRBV9; no reliable D call. V shed 2 bases and J shed 3 bases, with 16 bases lying between them. CDR1 and CDR2 (germline): SGDLS, YYNGEE. The CDR3 has 16 residues. Written as DNA, the CDR3 is TGTGCCAGCAGCGTGGGTACCCACTGGTGGACAGATACGCAGTATTTT. The encoded protein is CASSVGTHWWTDTQYF.

The rearrangement links TRBV11-3 to TRBJ2-1, with D possibly being TRBD2 (5 bases). The CDR3 is 15 residues long. Germline CDR1 and CDR2: SGHNT and YENEEA. Trimming shortened V by 0 bases and J by 5 bases, and 11 bases separated the two germline ends. Written as DNA, the CDR3 is TGTGCCAGCAGCTTAGAGGGAAGACTAAACAATGAGCAGTTCTTC. Translation gives CASSLEGRLNNEQFF.